This T cell receptor (beta chain) was identified during a study of cytomegalovirus exposure and HLA in healthy donors. About the study: A subsequent analysis stated that the 100 to 150 validation repertoires were run on the same platform as the 600 to 750 first-cohort repertoires. The study, taken as a whole, reports: Rare TCR sequences dominated, though some public TCRs recurred in many donors. According to a later analysis, TCR clusters from the first cohort tended to co-occur in the 120 or so validation repertoires. Under in vitro conditions, a few CMV-associated chains were confirmed as specific for CMV antigens.

About this clone itself: Its antigen is as yet unknown.

Sequencing was performed with immunoSEQ multiplex PCR; in TCRdb, only in-frame clones are kept and a portion is missing. The sample has 150,000 to 200,000 clones; approximately 87% are singletons. Trimming took off 8 bases at V and 10 bases at J, with 20 bases between the two ends. This CDR3 comprises 14 residues. Germline V gene sequence: CDR1 SNHLY, CDR2 FYNNEI. Sequenced: PBMCs. The chain is built from TRBV2 and TRBJ1-4, with a weak D call TRBD1 (6 bases). This receptor was taken from a woman in her twenties or thirties in good health and CMV-seronegative. The CDR3 DNA reads as TGTGCCAGCGGACAAGGGGGGGAATCGGGAAAACTGTTTTTT. The encoded protein is CASGQGGESGKLFF.